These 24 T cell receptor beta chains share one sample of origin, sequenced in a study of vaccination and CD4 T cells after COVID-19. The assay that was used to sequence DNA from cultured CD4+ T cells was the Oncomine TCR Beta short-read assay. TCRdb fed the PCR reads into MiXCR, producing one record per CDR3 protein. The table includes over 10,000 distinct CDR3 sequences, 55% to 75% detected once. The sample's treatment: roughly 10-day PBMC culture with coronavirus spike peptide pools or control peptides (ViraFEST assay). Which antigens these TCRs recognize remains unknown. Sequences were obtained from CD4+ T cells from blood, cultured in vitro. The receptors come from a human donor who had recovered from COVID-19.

The CDR3 region has the DNA TGTGCCAGCAGTGAGCAGGGGGCAGATACGCAGTATTTT. Translation: CASSEQGADTQYF. This chain links TRBV2 with TRBJ2-3; 7 bases are shared with TRBD1. V shed 3 bases, J shed 4 bases, and the junction held 1 base outside the gene matches. Germline CDR1 SNHLY, CDR2 FYNNEI. The length of the CDR3 is 13 residues. The variable domain in full, with the rest retrieved from reference TRBV2 and TRBJ2-3, is EPEVTQTPSHQVTQMGQEVILRCVPISNHLYFYWYRQILGQKVEFLVSFYNNEISEKSEIFDDQFSVERPDGSNFTLKIRSTKLEDSAMYFCASSEQGADTQYFGPGTRLTVL.

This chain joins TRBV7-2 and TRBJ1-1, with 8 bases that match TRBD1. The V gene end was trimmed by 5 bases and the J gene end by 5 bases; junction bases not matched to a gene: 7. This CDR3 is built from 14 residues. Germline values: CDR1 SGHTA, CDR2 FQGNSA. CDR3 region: CASSLQGAWTEAFF. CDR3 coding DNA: TGTGCCAGCAGCCTCCAGGGGGCTTGGACTGAAGCTTTCTTT.

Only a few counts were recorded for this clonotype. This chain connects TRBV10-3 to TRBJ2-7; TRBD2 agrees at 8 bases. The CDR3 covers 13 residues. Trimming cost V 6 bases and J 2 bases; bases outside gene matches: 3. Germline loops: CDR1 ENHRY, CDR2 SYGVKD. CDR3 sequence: CAIRTAGAYEQYF. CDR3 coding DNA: TGTGCCATCAGGACAGCGGGAGCCTACGAGCAGTACTTC.

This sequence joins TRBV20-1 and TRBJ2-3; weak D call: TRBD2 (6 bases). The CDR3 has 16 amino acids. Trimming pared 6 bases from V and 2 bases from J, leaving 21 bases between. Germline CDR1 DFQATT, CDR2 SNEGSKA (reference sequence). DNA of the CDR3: TGCAGTGCGGGGGACTTCTCCGGGATCCTCACAGATACGCAGTATTTT. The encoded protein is CSAGDFSGILTDTQYF.

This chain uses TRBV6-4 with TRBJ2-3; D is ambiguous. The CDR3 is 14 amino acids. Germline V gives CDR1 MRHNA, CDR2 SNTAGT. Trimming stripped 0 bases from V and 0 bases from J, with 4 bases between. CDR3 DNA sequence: TGTGCCAGCAGTGACTCTGCAAGCACAGATACGCAGTATTTT. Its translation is CASSDSASTDTQYF.

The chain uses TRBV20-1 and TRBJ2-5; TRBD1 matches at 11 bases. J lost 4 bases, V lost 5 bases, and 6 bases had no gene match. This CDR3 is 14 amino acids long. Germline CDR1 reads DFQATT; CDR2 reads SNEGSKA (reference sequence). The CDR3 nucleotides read TGCAGTGCTTCGGACAGGGGGCGGGGAGAGACCCAGTACTTC. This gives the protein CSASDRGRGETQYF.

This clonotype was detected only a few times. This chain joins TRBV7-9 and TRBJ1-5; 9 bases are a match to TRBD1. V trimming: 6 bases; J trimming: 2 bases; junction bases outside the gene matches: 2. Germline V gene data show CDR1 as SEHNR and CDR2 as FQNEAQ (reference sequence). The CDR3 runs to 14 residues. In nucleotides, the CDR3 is TGTGCCAGCAGTCGGACAGGGGGCAATCAGCCCCAGCATTTT. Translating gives CASSRTGGNQPQHF. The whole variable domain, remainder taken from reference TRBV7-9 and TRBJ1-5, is DTGVSQNPRHKITKRGQNVTFRCDPISEHNRLYWYRQTLGQGPEFLTYFQNEAQLEKSRLLSDRFSAERPKGSFSTLEIQRTEQGDSAMYLCASSRTGGNQPQHFGDGTRLSIL.

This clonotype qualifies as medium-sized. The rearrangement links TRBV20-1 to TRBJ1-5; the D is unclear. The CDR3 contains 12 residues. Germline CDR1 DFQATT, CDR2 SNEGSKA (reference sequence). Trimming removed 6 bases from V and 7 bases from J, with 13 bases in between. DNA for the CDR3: TGCAGTGCCGTCGAGGGAGGGCAGCCCCAGCATTTT. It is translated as CSAVEGGQPQHF.

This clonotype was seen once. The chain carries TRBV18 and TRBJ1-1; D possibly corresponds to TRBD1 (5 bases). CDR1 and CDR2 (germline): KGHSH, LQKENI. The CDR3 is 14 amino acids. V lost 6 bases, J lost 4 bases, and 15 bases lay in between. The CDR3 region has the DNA TGTGCCAGCTCTCGGCAGGCGGGGGGCACTGAAGCTTTCTTT. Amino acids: CASSRQAGGTEAFF. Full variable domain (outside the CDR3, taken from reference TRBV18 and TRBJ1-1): NAGVMQNPRHLVRRRGQEARLRCSPMKGHSHVYWYRQLPEEGLKFMVYLQKENIIDESGMPKERFSAEFPKEGPSILRIQQVVRGDSAAYFCASSRQAGGTEAFFGQGTRLTVV.

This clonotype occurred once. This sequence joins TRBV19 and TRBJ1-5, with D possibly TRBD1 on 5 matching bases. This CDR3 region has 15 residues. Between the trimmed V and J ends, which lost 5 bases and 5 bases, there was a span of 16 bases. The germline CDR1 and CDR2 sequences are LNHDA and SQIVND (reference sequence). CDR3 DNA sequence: TGTGCCAGTAGTCGGTCGAGGGGAGGATATCAGCCCCAGCATTTT. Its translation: CASSRSRGGYQPQHF. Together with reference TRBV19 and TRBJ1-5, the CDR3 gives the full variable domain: DGGITQSPKYLFRKEGQNVTLSCEQNLNHDAMYWYRQDPGQGLRLIYYSQIVNDFQKGDIAEGYSVSREKKESFPLTVTSAQKNPTAFYLCASSRSRGGYQPQHFGDGTRLSIL.

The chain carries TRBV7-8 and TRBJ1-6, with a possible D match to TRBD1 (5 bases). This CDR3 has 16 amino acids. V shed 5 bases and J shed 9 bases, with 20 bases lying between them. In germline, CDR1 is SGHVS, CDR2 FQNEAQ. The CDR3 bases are TGTGCCAGCAGCCAATTTGGTAGGGGCGCCCTTTCACCCCTCCACTTT. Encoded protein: CASSQFGRGALSPLHF.

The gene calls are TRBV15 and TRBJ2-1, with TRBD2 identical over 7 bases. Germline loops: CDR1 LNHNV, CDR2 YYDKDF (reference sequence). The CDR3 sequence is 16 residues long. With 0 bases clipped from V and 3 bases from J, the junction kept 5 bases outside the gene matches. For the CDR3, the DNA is TGTGCCACCAGCAGAGATTGGCGGGAGAGCTACAATGAGCAGTTCTTC. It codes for CATSRDWRESYNEQFF.

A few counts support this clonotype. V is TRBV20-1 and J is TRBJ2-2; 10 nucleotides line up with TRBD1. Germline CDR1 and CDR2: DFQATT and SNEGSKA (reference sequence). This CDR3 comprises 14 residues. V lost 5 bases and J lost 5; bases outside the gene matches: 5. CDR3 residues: CSAETGGFTGELFF. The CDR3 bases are TGCAGTGCTGAGACAGGGGGCTTTACCGGGGAGCTGTTTTTT.

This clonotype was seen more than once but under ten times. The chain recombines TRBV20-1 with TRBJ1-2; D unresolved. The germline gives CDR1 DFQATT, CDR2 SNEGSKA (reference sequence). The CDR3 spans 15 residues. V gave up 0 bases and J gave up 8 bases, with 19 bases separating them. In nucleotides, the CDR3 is TGCAGTGCTAGAGATGGATGGTACGGATTGGAGGGCTACACCTTC. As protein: CSARDGWYGLEGYTF.

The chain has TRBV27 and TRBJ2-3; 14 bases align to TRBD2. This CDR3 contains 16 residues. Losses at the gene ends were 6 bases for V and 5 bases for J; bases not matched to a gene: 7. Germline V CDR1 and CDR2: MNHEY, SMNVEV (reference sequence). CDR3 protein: CASSSRLAGGRDTQYF. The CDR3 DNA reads TGTGCCAGCAGCTCTAGACTAGCGGGAGGGAGAGATACGCAGTATTTT.

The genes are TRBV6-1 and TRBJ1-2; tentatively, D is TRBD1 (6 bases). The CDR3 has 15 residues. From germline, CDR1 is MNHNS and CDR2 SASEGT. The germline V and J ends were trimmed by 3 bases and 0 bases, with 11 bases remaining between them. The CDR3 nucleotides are TGTGCCAGCAGTGACCTTGGACAGTCTAACTATGGCTACACCTTC. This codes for CASSDLGQSNYGYTF.

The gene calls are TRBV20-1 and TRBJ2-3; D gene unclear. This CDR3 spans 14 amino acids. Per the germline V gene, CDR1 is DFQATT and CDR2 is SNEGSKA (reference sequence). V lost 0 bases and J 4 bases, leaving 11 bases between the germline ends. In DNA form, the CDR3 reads TGCAGTGCTAGAGATAGAACCGGGTCAGATACGCAGTATTTT. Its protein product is CSARDRTGSDTQYF.

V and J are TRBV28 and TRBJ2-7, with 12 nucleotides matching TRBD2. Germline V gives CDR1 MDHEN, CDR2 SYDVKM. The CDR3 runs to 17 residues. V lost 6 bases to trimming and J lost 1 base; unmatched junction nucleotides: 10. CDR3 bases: TGTGCCAGCAGGTGGACTAGCGGGGTATCCGCTTCCTACGAGCAGTACTTC. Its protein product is CASRWTSGVSASYEQYF.

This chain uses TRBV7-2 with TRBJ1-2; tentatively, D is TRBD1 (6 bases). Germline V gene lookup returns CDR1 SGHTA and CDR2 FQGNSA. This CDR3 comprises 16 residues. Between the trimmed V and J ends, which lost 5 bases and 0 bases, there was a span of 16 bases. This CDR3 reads CASSPQGSQANYGYTF. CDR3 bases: TGTGCCAGCAGCCCACAGGGATCACAAGCTAACTATGGCTACACCTTC.

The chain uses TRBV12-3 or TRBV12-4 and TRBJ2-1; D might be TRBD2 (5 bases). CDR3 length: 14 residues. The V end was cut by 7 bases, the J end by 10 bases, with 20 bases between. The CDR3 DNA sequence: TGTGCCAGCATTAAAGGCGGGCTACTAACCGAGCAGTTCTTC. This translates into CASIKGGLLTEQFF.

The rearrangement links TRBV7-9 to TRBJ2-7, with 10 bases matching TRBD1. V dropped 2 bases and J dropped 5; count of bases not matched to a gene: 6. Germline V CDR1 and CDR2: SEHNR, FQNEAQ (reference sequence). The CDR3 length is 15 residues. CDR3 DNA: TGTGCCAGCAGCTTAAGGGGGGACAGGGGTGACGAGCAGTACTTC. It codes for CASSLRGDRGDEQYF.

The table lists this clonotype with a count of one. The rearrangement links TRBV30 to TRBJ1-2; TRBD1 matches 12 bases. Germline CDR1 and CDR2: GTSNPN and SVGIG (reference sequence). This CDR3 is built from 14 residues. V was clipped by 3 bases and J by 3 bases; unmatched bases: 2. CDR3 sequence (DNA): TGTGCCTGGAGGGGGACAGGGGGCTACTATGGCTACACCTTC. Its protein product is CAWRGTGGYYGYTF.

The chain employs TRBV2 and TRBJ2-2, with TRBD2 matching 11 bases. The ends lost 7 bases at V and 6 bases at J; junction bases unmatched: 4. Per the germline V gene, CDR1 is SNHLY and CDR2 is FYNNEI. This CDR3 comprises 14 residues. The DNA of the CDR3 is TGTGCCAGCAAACCTAGCGGGAGGTCCGGGGAGCTGTTTTTT. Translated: CASKPSGRSGELFF.

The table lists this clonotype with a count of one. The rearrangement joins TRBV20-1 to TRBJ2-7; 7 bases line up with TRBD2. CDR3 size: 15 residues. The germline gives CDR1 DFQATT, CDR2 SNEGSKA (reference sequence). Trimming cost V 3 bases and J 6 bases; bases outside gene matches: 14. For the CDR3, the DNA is TGCAGTGCTAGCTCTAGCGGCCTTCTACGCAGCGAGCAGTACTTC. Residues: CSASSSGLLRSEQYF.